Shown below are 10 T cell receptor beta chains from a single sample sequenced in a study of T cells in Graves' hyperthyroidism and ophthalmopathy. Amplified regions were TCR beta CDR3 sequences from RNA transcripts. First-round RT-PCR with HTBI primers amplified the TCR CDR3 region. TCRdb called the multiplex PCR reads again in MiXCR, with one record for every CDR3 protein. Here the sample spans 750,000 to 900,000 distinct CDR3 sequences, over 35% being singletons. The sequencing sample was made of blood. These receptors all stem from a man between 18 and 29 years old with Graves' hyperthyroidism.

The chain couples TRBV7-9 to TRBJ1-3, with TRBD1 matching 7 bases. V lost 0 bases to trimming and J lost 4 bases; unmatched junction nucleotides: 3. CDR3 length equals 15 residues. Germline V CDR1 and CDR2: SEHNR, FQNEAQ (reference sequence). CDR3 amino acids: CASSLADRVGNTIYF. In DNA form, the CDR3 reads TGTGCCAGCAGCTTAGCAGACAGGGTCGGAAACACCATATATTTT. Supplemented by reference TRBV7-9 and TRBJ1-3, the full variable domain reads DTGVSQNPRHKITKRGQNVTFRCDPISEHNRLYWYRQTLGQGPEFLTYFQNEAQLEKSRLLSDRFSAERPKGSFSTLEIQRTEQGDSAMYLCASSLADRVGNTIYFGEGSWLTVV.

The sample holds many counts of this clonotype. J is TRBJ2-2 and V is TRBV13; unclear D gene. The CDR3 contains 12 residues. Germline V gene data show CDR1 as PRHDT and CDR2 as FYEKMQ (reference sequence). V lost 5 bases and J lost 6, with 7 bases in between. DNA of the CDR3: TGTGCCAGCAGCAGGCGGCCCGGGGAGCTGTTTTTT. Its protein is CASSRRPGELFF.

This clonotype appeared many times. The DNA of the CDR3 is TGTGCCAGCAGGCCGGGACTGGGCGGCACCGGGGAGCTGTTTTTT. Its translation is CASRPGLGGTGELFF. The chain links TRBV2 to TRBJ2-2; TRBD2 is a possible D gene (6 bases). The CDR3 sequence is 15 residues long. Germline lookup yields CDR1 SNHLY and CDR2 FYNNEI. V lost 6 bases, J lost 4 bases, and 15 bases lay in between.

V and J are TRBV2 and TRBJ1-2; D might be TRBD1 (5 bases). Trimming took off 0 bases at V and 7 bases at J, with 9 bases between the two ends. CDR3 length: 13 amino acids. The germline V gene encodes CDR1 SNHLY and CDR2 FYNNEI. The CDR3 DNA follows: TGTGCCAGCAGTGAAGCGCTTCAGGGTGGCTACACCTTC. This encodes CASSEALQGGYTF.

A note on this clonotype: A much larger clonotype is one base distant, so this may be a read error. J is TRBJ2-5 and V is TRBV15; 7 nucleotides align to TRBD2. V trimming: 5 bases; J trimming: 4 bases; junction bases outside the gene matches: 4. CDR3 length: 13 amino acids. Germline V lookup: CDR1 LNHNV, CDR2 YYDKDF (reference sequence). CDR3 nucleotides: TGTGCCACCAGCTGGGGACTAATAGAGACCCAGTACTTC. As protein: CATSWGLIETQYF.

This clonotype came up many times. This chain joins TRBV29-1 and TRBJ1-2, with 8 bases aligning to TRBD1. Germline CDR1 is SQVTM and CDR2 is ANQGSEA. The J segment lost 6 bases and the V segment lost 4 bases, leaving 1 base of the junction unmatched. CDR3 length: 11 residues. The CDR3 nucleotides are TGCAGCGTTGTGACAGGGGATGGCTACACCTTC. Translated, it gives CSVVTGDGYTF.

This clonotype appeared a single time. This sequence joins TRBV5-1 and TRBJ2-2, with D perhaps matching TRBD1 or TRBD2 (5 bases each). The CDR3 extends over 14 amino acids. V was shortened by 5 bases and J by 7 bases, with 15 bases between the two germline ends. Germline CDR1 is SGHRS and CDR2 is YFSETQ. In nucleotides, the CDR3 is TGCGCCAGCAGTGATGTCAAGGGGAGCGGGGAGCTGTTTTTT. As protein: CASSDVKGSGELFF.

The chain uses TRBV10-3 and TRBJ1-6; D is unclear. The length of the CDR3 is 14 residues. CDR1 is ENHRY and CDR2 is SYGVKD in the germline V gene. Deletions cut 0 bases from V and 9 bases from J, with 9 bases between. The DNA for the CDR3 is TGTGCCATCAGTGAGTCGGGGTATGGTTCACCCCTCCACTTT. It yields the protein CAISESGYGSPLHF.

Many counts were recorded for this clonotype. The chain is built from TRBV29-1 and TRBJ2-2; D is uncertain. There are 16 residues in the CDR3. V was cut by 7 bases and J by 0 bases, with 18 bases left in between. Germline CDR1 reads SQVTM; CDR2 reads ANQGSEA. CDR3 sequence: CSASPNDRSNTGELFF. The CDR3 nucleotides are TGCAGCGCTTCTCCCAATGACCGATCGAACACCGGGGAGCTGTTTTTT.

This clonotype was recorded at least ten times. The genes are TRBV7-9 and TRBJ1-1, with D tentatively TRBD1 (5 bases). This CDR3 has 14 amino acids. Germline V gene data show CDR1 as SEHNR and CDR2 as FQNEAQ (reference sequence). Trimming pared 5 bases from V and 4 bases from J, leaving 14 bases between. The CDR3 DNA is TGTGCCAGCAGCCTTAGGGGCGGGGGCACTGAAGCTTTCTTT. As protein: CASSLRGGGTEAFF.